This TCR beta chain stems from a study of blood T cell repertoires in COVID-19 (dated by TCRdb to between 2020 and 2021). Broadly, across the study: Samples from collaborators originated in the United States, Italy and Spain and spanned both the acute and convalescent phases of COVID-19. The material from the prospective study consisted of cDNA or gDNA derived from T cells, B-cell-depleted T cells, or PBMCs. Deeply sampled blood TCRbeta repertoires from subjects exposed to, actively infected with, or recovered from COVID-19 were included in the dataset. The repertoires were released in a freely available public database meant as a resource for research on the immune response to SARS-CoV-2. Samples came from the ongoing ImmuneRACE study (first 160 participants) plus 1,254 subjects from 6 global collaborators. A de-identified subject ID, COVID-19 status, age in years and sex were almost always included in the sample metadata. Where available, HLA class I and class II types were obtained from metadata supplied by the sample provider rather than from assay-based typing.

The full study reports these points: Clinical and demographic metadata were provided uncurated, with the amount varying by source and participant.

The CDR3 runs 15 residues from the cysteine to the phenylalanine. Just the 45-base CDR3 DNA is kept, in frame starting at base 1. Reading the germline V gene gives CDR1 SGDLS and CDR2 YYNGEE. V is cut by 3 bases and J by 0 bases, and the space between the germline ends is 13 bases. This clone appeared a few times. Its antigen target is currently unknown. No base quality values were provided; no much bigger clone lies one nucleotide off. TCRbeta CDR3 regions were amplified from genomic DNA by means of the immunoSEQ Assay, a bias-controlled multiplex PCR. The source study handled its data this way. The number of nucleated cells in each sample was estimated from the amplification of reference gene primers within the assay. To quantify the absolute abundance of each unique TCRbeta CDR3 rearrangement, sequence reads were collapsed and filtered. For each sample, productive Simpson clonality was calculated as the square root of Simpson's diversity index across productive rearrangements. Held by TCRdb, this immuneACCESS table contains in-frame sequences only and omits some clones. Under half of the omission traces to an unresolved V gene where checked; the cause of the rest is unknown. V and J calls and clone size are as listed in that table; D and trimming were resolved from the DNA. The sample table shows some 240,000 clones, and 89% are seen once. Roughly 6.5% of the sample comes from the top ten.

Samples from volunteer blood donors who had recovered from COVID-19 were contributed by a second Seattle source. Each collaborating institution followed its own protocols to collect whole blood in K2EDTA tubes. For TCRbeta analysis, collaborator samples were shipped as frozen whole blood, as isolated PBMCs, or as DNA extracted from either sample type. The material sequenced was peripheral blood. The V gene is TRBV9 and the J gene is TRBJ2-7; a tentative D match to TRBD2 spans 5 bases. The clonotype originates from a man aged 60 to 75 who had recovered from COVID-19. The encoded CDR3 is CASSATPTTSYEQYF. The nucleotide sequence reads TGTGCCAGCAGCGCGACGCCGACTACCTCCTACGAGCAGTACTTC.